The present TCR beta chain was sequenced within a study of patients and donors after allogeneic stem cell transplantation. TCRdb called the RT-PCR reads again in MiXCR, with one record for every CDR3 protein. The table records approximately 250,000 distinct CDR3 sequences, 13% to 15% of them present only once. Unmatched junction bases numbered 7, after V lost 6 bases and J lost 0 bases. The CDR3 consists of 16 residues. Germline V lookup: CDR1 MNHNS, CDR2 SASEGT. This clonotype was seen a handful of times. The clonotype was recovered from a human donor who was either an allogeneic HSCT recipient or a stem cell or donor lymphocyte infusion donor (not recorded which). It is not recorded whose cells these are; they may come from a transplant donor. The V gene is TRBV6-1, the J gene TRBJ2-2; the match to TRBD2 covers 7 bases. Sequenced: blood, either unsorted or a sorted T cell fraction (not recorded which). The CDR3 region is CASSFREGSNTGELFF. The CDR3 coding sequence is TGTGCCAGCAGCTTTAGGGAGGGCTCGAACACCGGGGAGCTGTTTTTT.